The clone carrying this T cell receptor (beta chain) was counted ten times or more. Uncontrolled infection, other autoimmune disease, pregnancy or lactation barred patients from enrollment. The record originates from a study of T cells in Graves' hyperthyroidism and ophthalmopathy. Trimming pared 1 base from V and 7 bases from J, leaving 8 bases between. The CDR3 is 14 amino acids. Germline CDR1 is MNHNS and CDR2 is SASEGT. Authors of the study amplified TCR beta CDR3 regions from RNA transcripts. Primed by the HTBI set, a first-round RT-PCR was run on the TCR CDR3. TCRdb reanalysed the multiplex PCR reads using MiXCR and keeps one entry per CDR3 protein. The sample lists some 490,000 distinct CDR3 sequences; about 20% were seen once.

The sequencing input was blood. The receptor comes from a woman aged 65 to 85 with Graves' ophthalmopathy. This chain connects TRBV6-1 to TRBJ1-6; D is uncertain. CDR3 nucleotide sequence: TGTGCCAGCAGTGAAGGATTAGCGAATTCACCCCTCCACTTT. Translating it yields CASSEGLANSPLHF.